A single sample is the source of the 13 T cell receptor beta chains below, sequenced in a study of cytomegalovirus exposure and HLA in healthy donors. It was with 60 Vbeta and 13 Jbeta primers that the PCR ran. Assay used: immunoSEQ multiplex PCR; TCRdb lists only in-frame clones, some missing. The sample shows 95,000 to 150,000 clones, about 8% of them seen only once. The sequenced sample was PBMCs. The receptors were sampled from a woman between 40 and 55 years old in good health and CMV-seropositive.

This rearrangement joins TRBV11-3 to TRBJ2-2, with D possibly being TRBD2 (5 bases). Trimming removed 5 bases from V and 3 bases from J, with 10 bases in between. The CDR3 covers 14 residues. Germline CDR1 and CDR2: SGHNT and YENEEA. This chain's CDR3 is CASSPPGDTGELFF. The CDR3 DNA is TGTGCCAGCAGCCCGCCCGGGGACACCGGGGAGCTGTTTTTT.

A word on this clone: This CDR3 is also generated by other DNA sequences in the sample. The chain uses TRBV5-1 and TRBJ2-5; D unresolved. This CDR3 contains 14 residues. V lost 0 bases and J 5 bases, leaving 11 bases between the germline ends. Germline CDR1 reads SGHRS; CDR2 reads YFSETQ. The CDR3 protein is CASSLDRVGETQYF. CDR3 nucleotides: TGCGCCAGCAGCTTGGATCGGGTCGGGGAGACCCAGTACTTC.

In this sample, this clone turned up a few times. J is TRBJ2-7 and V is TRBV2, with 9 positions matching TRBD1. Germline V gene lookup returns CDR1 SNHLY and CDR2 FYNNEI. J was trimmed by 2 bases and V by 7 bases; bases with no gene match: 9. The CDR3 runs 15 residues. CDR3 loop: CASNAGTGFPYEQYF. The CDR3 nucleotides are TGTGCCAGCAATGCCGGGACAGGGTTTCCCTACGAGCAGTACTTC.

The gene calls are TRBV5-4 and TRBJ1-2; the D gene is possibly TRBD1 (6 bases). CDR1 and CDR2 from the germline V gene are SGHNT and YYREEE (reference sequence). The CDR3 is 13 residues long. Trimming pared 4 bases from V and 4 bases from J, leaving 11 bases between. The CDR3 protein is CASSRDRTYGYTF. The DNA of the CDR3 is TGTGCCAGCAGCCGAGACAGGACCTATGGCTACACCTTC.

This chain connects TRBV11-2 to TRBJ1-2; no firm D call. V was pared by 4 bases and J by 4 bases, with 7 bases between. Germline lookup yields CDR1 SGHAT and CDR2 FQNNGV. The CDR3 contains 12 residues. CDR3 coding DNA: TGTGCCAGCAGCTCCGGACTCTATGGCTACACCTTC. The encoded protein is CASSSGLYGYTF.

The V gene is TRBV25-1, the J gene TRBJ1-1, with TRBD1 as a possible D gene (5 bases). Deletions cut 7 bases from V and 5 bases from J, with 14 bases between. The CDR3 loop spans 13 amino acids. Germline V gene sequence: CDR1 MGHDK, CDR2 SYGVNS. CDR3 coding DNA: TGTGCCAGCAAGTTCTCAGGGCGGACTGAAGCTTTCTTT. The encoded protein is CASKFSGRTEAFF.

This clone turned up a few times. The rearrangement uses TRBV30 and TRBJ2-5, with 7 bases lining up with TRBD1. V was pared by 1 base and J by 5 bases, with 10 bases of the junction left unmatched. The CDR3 sequence is 15 residues long. Germline CDR1 reads GTSNPN; CDR2 reads SVGIG (reference sequence). The CDR3 region is CAWSAGQDLTETQYF. Written as DNA, the CDR3 is TGTGCCTGGAGTGCAGGACAGGACCTTACGGAGACCCAGTACTTC.

This chain joins TRBV2 and TRBJ1-2; D call uncertain. Per the germline V gene, CDR1 is SNHLY and CDR2 is FYNNEI. The V end lost 2 bases, the J end lost 6 bases, and 10 bases lay between the germline ends. CDR3 length: 13 residues. CDR3 DNA: TGTGCCAGCAGTGAACTCAGCGTGCATGGCTACACCTTC. Encoded protein: CASSELSVHGYTF.

This clone was seen more than once but under ten times. The chain has TRBV7-9 and TRBJ2-1; a weak D match, TRBD1 (7 bases). The CDR3 extends over 15 amino acids. CDR1 is SEHNR and CDR2 is FQNEAQ in the germline V gene (reference sequence). Deletions cut 1 base from V and 6 bases from J, with 13 bases between. The CDR3 DNA reads TGTGCCAGCAGCTTAGATGACCAGGGGGGCAATGAGCAGTTCTTC. Its protein is CASSLDDQGGNEQFF.

Concerning this clone itself: At one end, the junction sequence differs from germline, possibly due to a read error. The V gene is TRBV28, the J gene TRBJ1-5, with D unresolved. Germline CDR1 MDHEN, CDR2 SYDVKM. This CDR3 comprises 12 residues. CDR3 sequence (DNA): TGTGCCAGCAGCCCCCCCGGGATGCCCCAGAATTTT. Translation gives CASSPPGMPQNF. The variable domain in full, completed from reference TRBV28 and TRBJ1-5, reads DVKVTQSSRYLVKRTGEKVFLECVQDMDHENMFWYRQDPGLGLRLIYFSYDVKMKEKGDIPEGYSVSREKKERFSLILESASTNQTSMYLCASSPPGMPQNFGDGTRLSIL.

A few counts support this clone. This chain joins TRBV2 and TRBJ1-2; TRBD1 might be the D (6 bases). Germline V lookup: CDR1 SNHLY, CDR2 FYNNEI. V was pared by 6 bases and J by 2 bases, with 13 bases between. The CDR3 is 14 amino acids. The CDR3 DNA reads as TGTGCCAGCAGCCCGAGGGGGTGGAACTATGGCTACACCTTC. Encoded protein: CASSPRGWNYGYTF.

This clone has just a few counts. The V gene is TRBV28, the J gene TRBJ2-5; tentatively, D is TRBD2 (5 bases). Trimming took 5 bases from V and 4 from J, leaving 14 bases between them. CDR3 length equals 14 residues. CDR1 and CDR2 from the germline V gene are MDHEN and SYDVKM. The CDR3 nucleotides read TGTGCCAGCAGTCCCGGAGGTTGGGGAGAGACCCAGTACTTC. Its protein is CASSPGGWGETQYF.

The chain uses TRBV7-9 and TRBJ1-2, with 10 bases that match TRBD1. Germline values: CDR1 SEHNR, CDR2 FQNEAQ (reference sequence). The CDR3 has 16 residues. V dropped 3 bases and J dropped 6; count of bases not matched to a gene: 10. In DNA, the CDR3 is TGTGCCAGCAGCTTGGCCACGGGACAGGGGCTACATGGCTACACCTTC. This codes for CASSLATGQGLHGYTF. Complete variable domain (other parts from reference TRBV7-9 and TRBJ1-2): DTGVSQNPRHKITKRGQNVTFRCDPISEHNRLYWYRQTLGQGPEFLTYFQNEAQLEKSRLLSDRFSAERPKGSFSTLEIQRTEQGDSAMYLCASSLATGQGLHGYTFGSGTRLTVV.